This T cell receptor beta chain emerged from a study of OX40 agonist ivuxolimab in advanced cancers. Study at large: The dose-escalation group included hepatocellular carcinoma, melanoma, renal cell carcinoma and head and neck cancer.

The assay was immunoSEQ multiplex PCR, and TCRdb's table has in-frame clones only and misses some. The sample lists 15,000 to 20,000 clones; 60% to 85% were seen once. Anyone with autoimmune disease history or systemic immunosuppression was excluded. Study-wide results and caveats: Among the lowest peripheral clonal expansion occurred in 0.1-3.0 mg/kg partial responders. There was clonal expansion of CD4+ and CD8+ blood T cells by week 6 at 0.1 to 3.0 mg/kg.

This clone has more than one count but fewer than ten. The antigen is unknown. The CDR3 totals 15 residues. Trimming stripped 0 bases from V and 7 bases from J, with 14 bases between. The germline V gene encodes CDR1 SGHDT and CDR2 YYEEEE. The TCR was taken from an adult with an advanced solid tumor such as melanoma, head and neck, liver or kidney cancer. The chain combines TRBV5-6 with TRBJ2-1; D gene unclear. The starting material was CD4+ or CD8+ T cells sorted from blood, obtained in a trial of the OX40 agonist ivuxolimab. The CDR3 nucleotides read TGTGCCAGCAGCTTGGCTGGGTTAAGGTCTAATGAGCAGTTCTTC. Protein sequence: CASSLAGLRSNEQFF.